This TCR beta chain was observed in a study of blood T cell repertoires in COVID-19. As for the study in general: Some COVID-19 samples were acute and others convalescent; all came from the United States, Italy and Spain. Sample material is recorded as cDNA or gDNA derived from T cells, B-cell-depleted T cells, or PBMCs.

In the authors' workflow: Amplification from reference gene primers served as the basis for estimated nucleated cell counts. Clones were read by immunoSEQ multiplex PCR, and TCRdb kept only the in-frame ones, dropping some. The V and J calls and clone size were taken over from that table, and D and trimming were inferred from the DNA. The data show some 130,000 clones, around 88% seen once. The sequenced material came from peripheral blood. The receptor was isolated from a man aged 45-60 years with acute or convalescent COVID-19.

The CDR3 DNA sequence: TGTGCCACCAGTGAGGGGACAGGTTATGGCTACACCTTC. Translation: CATSEGTGYGYTF. The genes are TRBV24-1 and TRBJ1-2, with 8 nucleotides matching TRBD1. J gave up 5 bases and V 4 bases, and 2 bases lay outside the gene matches. CDR1 is KGHDR, CDR2 SFDVKD, per germline. The CDR3 totals 13 residues.